These T cell receptor beta chains were read from a single sample in a study of blood T cell repertoires in COVID-19. Repertoires were generated with immunoSEQ multiplex PCR, while TCRdb's copy carries only in-frame clones and drops some. The data show approximately 220,000 clones, with about 83% seen just once and about 7% held by the top ten. Sequenced sample: PBMCs or T cells enriched from blood (not recorded which). These receptors all come from a middle-aged woman who had recovered from COVID-19. Both conserved end residues are part of each CDR3. The D gene is left open where the match is weak. Not every row has a clone size; where given, it reads once, few, many or a size class.

v_call	j_call	clone_size	d_call	cdr3_aa	cdr3_nt
TRBV12-3/TRBV12-4	TRBJ1-5	.	.	CASTSGGQPQHF	TGTGCCAGCACCTCGGGGGGTCAGCCCCAGCATTTT
TRBV7-8	TRBJ1-5	.	TRBD1	CASSDQGQGANQPQHF	TGTGCCAGCAGCGATCAGGGACAGGGCGCCAATCAGCCCCAGCATTTT
TRBV27	TRBJ2-3	.	.	CASSFGEASTDTQYF	TGTGCCAGCAGTTTCGGAGAGGCTAGCACAGATACGCAGTATTTT
TRBV29-1	TRBJ1-2	.	TRBD1	CSVVATGVYGYTF	TGCAGCGTTGTCGCGACAGGGGTGTATGGCTACACCTTC
TRBV27	TRBJ1-2	.	TRBD1	CASSRYGQGYGYTF	TGTGCCAGCAGCCGATACGGACAGGGCTATGGCTACACCTTC
TRBV10-3	TRBJ1-2	.	.	CAINVKDGTPLHYGYTF	TGTGCCATCAACGTAAAGGATGGGACTCCCTTGCACTATGGCTACACCTTC
TRBV30	TRBJ1-5	.	TRBD1	CAWGQGLSNQPQHF	TGTGCCTGGGGACAGGGGCTAAGCAATCAGCCCCAGCATTTT
TRBV29-1	TRBJ2-7	.	.	CSVEYSGYEQYF	TGCAGCGTTGAATACAGCGGTTACGAGCAGTACTTC
TRBV4-1	TRBJ2-3	few	TRBD2	CASSQGLAGGNPYTQYF	TGCGCCAGCAGCCAAGGACTAGCGGGAGGAAACCCGTATACGCAGTATTTT
TRBV3-1/TRBV3-2	TRBJ2-1	.	.	CASSQYRAWEHPRGEQFF	TGTGCCAGCAGCCAGTATAGAGCCTGGGAGCACCCACGAGGTGAGCAGTTCTTC
TRBV7-2	TRBJ1-1	.	.	CASSPAPYTEAFF	TGTGCCAGCAGCCCAGCGCCGTACACTGAAGCTTTCTTT
TRBV4-1	TRBJ1-4	.	TRBD1	CASSLGTGGGEKLFF	TGCGCCAGCAGCCTCGGGACAGGGGGTGGAGAAAAACTGTTTTTT
TRBV4-1	TRBJ2-2	.	TRBD2	CASSQASGNTGELFF	TGCGCCAGCAGCCAAGCTAGCGGGAACACCGGGGAGCTGTTTTTT
TRBV5-1	TRBJ2-5	.	TRBD2	CASSWGGLAGGRQETQYF	TGCGCCAGCAGCTGGGGGGGTCTAGCGGGAGGCCGACAAGAGACCCAGTACTTC
TRBV18	TRBJ1-4	.	.	CASSYSRETTNEKLFF	TGTGCCAGCTCCTATTCCCGGGAGACAACTAATGAAAAACTGTTTTTT
TRBV6-6	TRBJ2-5	.	.	CASSYIRETQYF	TGTGCCAGCAGTTACATCCGGGAGACCCAGTACTTC
TRBV19	TRBJ2-1	.	.	CASSQSPNNEQFF	TGTGCCAGTTCCCAGTCGCCCAACAATGAGCAGTTCTTC
TRBV7-2	TRBJ2-3	.	.	CASSVGRWATDTQYF	TGTGCCAGCAGCGTCGGGAGATGGGCTACAGATACGCAGTATTTT
TRBV5-4	TRBJ1-1	.	.	CASSGRVGTEAFF	TGTGCCAGCAGTGGGCGGGTAGGCACTGAAGCTTTCTTT
TRBV29-1	TRBJ1-1	.	TRBD1	CSVEGTRDRGNTEAFF	TGCAGCGTTGAAGGCACCCGGGACAGGGGGAACACTGAAGCTTTCTTT
TRBV7-6	TRBJ1-4	.	.	CASSGRGESRSEKLFF	TGTGCCAGCAGCGGGCGGGGCGAGTCGAGGTCCGAAAAACTGTTTTTT
TRBV30	TRBJ1-3	few	.	CAWAVTGNTIYF	TGTGCCTGGGCAGTCACAGGAAACACCATATATTTT
TRBV23-1	TRBJ2-7	.	.	CASSQYYERHEQYF	TGCGCCAGCAGTCAATATTACGAGAGGCACGAGCAGTACTTC
TRBV28	TRBJ1-2	.	.	CASRKTGTNYGYTF	TGTGCCAGCAGGAAGACCGGGACAAACTATGGCTACACCTTC
TRBV7-9	TRBJ2-1	.	.	CASSLSGYNEQFF	TGTGCCAGCAGCTTATCAGGGTACAATGAGCAGTTCTTC
TRBV10-3	TRBJ1-4	.	TRBD1	CAISPTGDEKLFF	TGTGCCATCAGCCCGACAGGGGACGAAAAACTGTTTTTT
TRBV15	TRBJ1-1	once	.	CATSRDRMTEAFF	TGTGCCACCAGCAGAGATAGAATGACTGAAGCTTTCTTT
TRBV3-1/TRBV3-2	TRBJ2-5	.	TRBD2	CASSRIASGRGETQYF	TGTGCCAGCAGCCGAATCGCTAGCGGGAGGGGGGAGACCCAGTACTTC
TRBV11-2	TRBJ2-1	.	TRBD1	CASSLDYWDRDYNEQFF	TGTGCCAGCAGCTTAGATTATTGGGACAGGGACTACAATGAGCAGTTCTTC
TRBV7-9	TRBJ2-3	.	TRBD2	CASSPLYATSGDITDTQYF	TGTGCCAGCAGCCCCCTCTATGCAACTAGCGGGGATATCACAGATACGCAGTATTTT
TRBV24-1	TRBJ2-6	.	.	CATASQGGSGANVLTF	TGTGCCACCGCCTCACAAGGGGGCTCTGGGGCCAACGTCCTGACTTTC
TRBV15	TRBJ1-2	once	.	CATSRDFPGEDGYTF	TGTGCCACCAGCAGAGATTTCCCCGGGGAAGATGGCTACACCTTC
TRBV5-1	TRBJ2-6	.	TRBD1	CASSLTGVGSGANVLTF	TGCGCCAGCAGCTTGACAGGGGTAGGCTCTGGGGCCAACGTCCTGACTTTC
TRBV14	TRBJ2-3	.	TRBD1	CASSPIGTGVPDTQYF	TGTGCCAGCAGCCCTATAGGGACAGGGGTGCCAGATACGCAGTATTTT
TRBV5-5	TRBJ1-2	.	.	CASSPTVGSLYGYTF	TGTGCCAGCAGCCCCACCGTTGGGAGCCTCTATGGCTACACCTTC
TRBV23-1	TRBJ2-7	.	TRBD2	CTGLAGAYRAREQYF	TGTACTGGACTAGCGGGAGCCTACAGGGCTAGAGAGCAGTACTTC
TRBV5-5	TRBJ2-6	.	.	CASSPAQGRLSGANVLTF	TGTGCCAGCAGCCCAGCTCAGGGGCGGCTCTCTGGGGCCAACGTCCTGACTTTC
TRBV12-5	TRBJ2-3	once	.	CASGKPGTRSTDTQYF	TGTGCTAGTGGGAAACCCGGGACACGAAGCACAGATACGCAGTATTTT
TRBV12-3/TRBV12-4	TRBJ2-1	.	.	CASSLSVVTEQFF	TGTGCCAGCAGTTTGTCGGTAGTCACTGAGCAGTTCTTC
TRBV4-3	TRBJ1-5	.	.	CASSQGAGSSNQPQHF	TGCGCCAGCAGCCAAGGTGCGGGGAGTAGCAATCAGCCCCAGCATTTT
TRBV5-1	TRBJ2-3	.	TRBD2	CASSLVPREIGTDTQYF	TGCGCCAGCAGCTTGGTTCCGCGGGAGATTGGGACAGATACGCAGTATTTT
TRBV7-9	TRBJ2-1	.	TRBD2	CAATLGGRSYNEQFF	TGTGCCGCCACCCTGGGCGGGAGGAGTTACAATGAGCAGTTCTTC
TRBV27	TRBJ2-5	.	TRBD1	CATRLRDSQETQYF	TGTGCCACCCGCCTCCGGGACAGCCAAGAGACCCAGTACTTC
TRBV5-4	TRBJ2-3	.	.	CASSFGGSNTDTQYF	TGTGCCAGCAGCTTCGGGGGATCAAACACAGATACGCAGTATTTT
TRBV5-4	TRBJ1-2	.	TRBD1	CASTHSGGTNLNYGYTF	TGTGCCAGCACCCACTCAGGGGGTACTAATTTAAACTATGGCTACACCTTC
TRBV24-1	TRBJ1-1	once	.	CATSSGRDTEAFF	TGTGCCACCTCATCGGGGAGGGACACTGAAGCTTTCTTT
TRBV19	TRBJ1-4	.	.	CASLADNEKLFF	TGTGCCAGTCTGGCAGATAATGAAAAACTGTTTTTT
TRBV28	TRBJ1-4	.	TRBD1	CTTRDRVGATTNEKLFF	TGTACCACCAGAGACAGGGTTGGGGCAACAACTAATGAAAAACTGTTTTTT
TRBV7-6	TRBJ2-1	.	.	CASSLYSPNEQFF	TGTGCCAGCAGCTTATACTCCCCCAATGAGCAGTTCTTC
TRBV6-5	TRBJ2-5	.	.	CASSRRYRARETQYF	TGTGCCAGCAGCCGGCGTTACAGGGCGAGAGAGACCCAGTACTTC
TRBV7-8	TRBJ2-1	.	TRBD2	CASSPRYGLAEDNEQFF	TGTGCCAGCAGCCCTCGCTATGGGCTAGCGGAAGACAATGAGCAGTTCTTC
TRBV7-3	TRBJ2-3	.	.	CASSGQGLTDTQYF	TGTGCCAGCAGCGGGCAGGGTCTCACAGATACGCAGTATTTT